This T cell receptor beta chain was sequenced during a study of cytomegalovirus exposure and HLA in healthy donors. Notes on the study in general: There were about 160 TCR beta chains listed as cytomegalovirus-associated.

Trimming removed 6 bases from V and 5 bases from J; junction bases left unmatched: 5. The CDR3 consists of 13 residues. Germline values: CDR1 SGHAT, CDR2 FQNNGV. Clones were sequenced by immunoSEQ multiplex PCR, and TCRdb holds only the in-frame ones, with some missing. The sample records 55,000 to 75,000 clones, about 91% being singletons. Regarding this clone: Antigen specificity is unknown.

Sequencing was carried out using PBMCs. V and J are TRBV11-2 and TRBJ2-7; 9 bases fit TRBD1. The sequence came from a man between 18 and 35 years old in good health and CMV-seropositive. This CDR3 is CASRATGGHEQYF. The CDR3 bases are TGTGCCAGCAGAGCGACAGGGGGGCACGAGCAGTACTTC.